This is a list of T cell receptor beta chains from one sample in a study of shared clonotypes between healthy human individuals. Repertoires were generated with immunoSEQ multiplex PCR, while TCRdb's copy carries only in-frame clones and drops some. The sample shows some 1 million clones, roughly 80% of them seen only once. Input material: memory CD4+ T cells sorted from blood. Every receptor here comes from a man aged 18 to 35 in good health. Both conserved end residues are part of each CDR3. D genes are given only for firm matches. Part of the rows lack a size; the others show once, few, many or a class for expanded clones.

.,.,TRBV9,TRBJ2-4,CASSPSTRGVLAKNIQYF,TGTGCCAGCAGCCCATCAACTAGGGGGGTTCTAGCCAAAAACATTCAGTACTTC
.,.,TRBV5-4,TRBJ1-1,CASSLGAGANTEAFF,TGTGCCAGCAGCTTGGGTGCGGGAGCGAACACTGAAGCTTTCTTT
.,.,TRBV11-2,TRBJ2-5,CASSLRTTVQETQYF,TGTGCCAGCAGCTTAAGAACTACCGTCCAAGAGACCCAGTACTTC
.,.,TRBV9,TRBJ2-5,CASSLGLPSQETQYF,TGTGCCAGCAGCTTGGGACTCCCTAGCCAAGAGACCCAGTACTTC
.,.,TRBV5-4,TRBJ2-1,CASSSGFRNEQFF,TGTGCCAGCAGCTCGGGATTTAGGAATGAGCAGTTCTTC
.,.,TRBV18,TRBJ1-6,CASSPNREKNSPLHF,TGTGCCAGCTCACCGAACCGGGAGAAGAATTCACCCCTCCACTTT
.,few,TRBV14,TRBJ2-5,CASSRVGSGTQYF,TGTGCCAGCAGCCGGGTGGGGTCAGGGACCCAGTACTTC
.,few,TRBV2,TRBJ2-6,CASSAGANVLTF,TGTGCCAGCAGTGCTGGGGCCAACGTCCTGACTTTC
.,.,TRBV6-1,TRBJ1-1,CASMEGGTRDTEAFF,TGTGCCAGCATGGAGGGGGGGACGAGAGACACTGAAGCTTTCTTT
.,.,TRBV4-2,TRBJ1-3,CASSQTVGAGNTIYF,TGTGCCAGCAGCCAAACGGTGGGTGCTGGAAACACCATATATTTT
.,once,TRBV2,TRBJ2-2,CASTQGGGGELFF,TGTGCCAGCACCCAGGGAGGGGGCGGGGAGCTGTTTTTT
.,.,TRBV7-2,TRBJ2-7,CASSSGHGGYEQYF,TGTGCCAGCAGCTCGGGACACGGAGGCTACGAGCAGTACTTC
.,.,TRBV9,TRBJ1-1,CASSDRVNTEAFF,TGTGCCAGCAGCGACCGGGTAAACACTGAAGCTTTCTTT
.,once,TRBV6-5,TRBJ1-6,CASSYSQNNSPLHF,TGTGCCAGCAGTTACTCTCAGAATAATTCACCCCTCCACTTT
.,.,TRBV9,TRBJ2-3,CASSANREILLNTQYF,TGTGCCAGCAGCGCGAACCGGGAGATACTACTAAATACGCAGTATTTT
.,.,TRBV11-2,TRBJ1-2,CASHQSGSPYGYTF,TGTGCCAGCCACCAGTCAGGGTCCCCCTATGGCTACACCTTC
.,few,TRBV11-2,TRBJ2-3,CASSPWGDTQYF,TGTGCCAGCAGCCCGTGGGGAGATACGCAGTATTTT
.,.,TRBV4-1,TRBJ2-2,CASSQANLVGAGELFF,TGCGCCAGCAGCCAAGCGAACCTAGTCGGGGCCGGGGAGCTGTTTTTT
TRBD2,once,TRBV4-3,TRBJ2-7,CASSQELASGLYEQYF,TGCGCCAGCAGCCAAGAACTAGCGAGTGGACTCTACGAGCAGTACTTC
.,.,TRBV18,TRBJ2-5,CASSPPARKETQYF,TGTGCCAGCTCACCACCGGCCAGAAAAGAGACCCAGTACTTC
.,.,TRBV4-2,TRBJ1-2,CASSQVWRGPNYGYTF,TGTGCCAGCAGCCAAGTATGGCGGGGGCCAAACTATGGCTACACCTTC
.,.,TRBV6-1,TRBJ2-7,CASSELGQLYEQYF,TGTGCCAGCAGTGAACTAGGGCAGCTCTACGAGCAGTACTTC
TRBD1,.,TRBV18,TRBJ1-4,CASSQLPGQGNEKLFF,TGTGCCAGCTCACAATTACCGGGACAGGGGAATGAAAAACTGTTTTTT
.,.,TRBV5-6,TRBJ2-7,CASSFSGRLFEQYF,TGTGCCAGCAGCTTTTCCGGGAGACTCTTCGAGCAGTACTTC
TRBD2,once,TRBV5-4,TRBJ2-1,CASSFSGSTYNEQFF,TGTGCCAGCAGCTTTAGCGGGAGTACCTACAATGAGCAGTTCTTC
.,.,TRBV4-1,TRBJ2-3,CASSRTPVGDTQYF,TGCGCCAGCAGCCGTACCCCTGTGGGCGATACGCAGTATTTT
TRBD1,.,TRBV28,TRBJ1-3,CASTQGAGLRNTIYF,TGTGCCAGCACCCAGGGGGCAGGGCTTAGAAACACCATATATTTT
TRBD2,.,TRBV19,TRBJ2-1,CASSIGKIAGGNNEQFF,TGTGCCAGTAGTATTGGTAAGATAGCGGGGGGAAACAATGAGCAGTTCTTC
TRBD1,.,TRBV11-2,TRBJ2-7,CASSLDRGTGVYEQYF,TGTGCCAGCAGCTTAGATAGAGGGACAGGGGTCTACGAGCAGTACTTC
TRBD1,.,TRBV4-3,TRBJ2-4,CASSQDRGDIQYF,TGCGCCAGCAGCCAGGACAGGGGGGACATTCAGTACTTC
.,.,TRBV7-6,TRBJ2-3,CASSLGGTDTQYF,TGTGCCAGCAGCTTAGGAGGCACAGATACGCAGTATTTT
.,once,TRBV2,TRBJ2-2,CASSALWNTGELFF,TGTGCCAGCAGTGCGCTATGGAACACCGGGGAGCTGTTTTTT
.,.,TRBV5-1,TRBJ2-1,CASSSGQGGEQFF,TGCGCCAGCAGCTCCGGACAGGGAGGGGAGCAGTTCTTC
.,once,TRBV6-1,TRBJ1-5,CASSELIGQGSQPQHF,TGTGCCAGCAGTGAATTAATAGGTCAGGGATCACAGCCCCAGCATTTT
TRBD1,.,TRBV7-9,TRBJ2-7,CASSLGTGLNSYEQYF,TGTGCCAGCAGCTTAGGGACAGGGTTGAACTCCTACGAGCAGTACTTC
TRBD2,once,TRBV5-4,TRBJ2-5,CASSSRGGSETQYF,TGTGCCAGCAGCTCCCGCGGGGGGTCGGAGACCCAGTACTTC
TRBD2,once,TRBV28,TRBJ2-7,CASSPLGGKPYEQYF,TGTGCCAGCAGTCCCCTCGGGGGGAAACCCTACGAGCAGTACTTC
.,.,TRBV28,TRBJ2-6,CASRIGRTGANVLTF,TGTGCCAGCAGAATAGGGAGGACTGGGGCCAACGTCCTGACTTTC
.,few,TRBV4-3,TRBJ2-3,CASSQDTGGTGDTQYF,TGCGCCAGCAGCCAAGATACGGGAGGTACAGGGGATACGCAGTATTTT
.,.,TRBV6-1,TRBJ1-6,CASTENNSPLHF,TGTGCCAGCACCGAGAATAATTCACCCCTCCACTTT
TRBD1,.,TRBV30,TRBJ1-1,CAWSVLRRVALQGQGFTEAFF,TGTGCCTGGAGTGTACTAAGGAGGGTAGCCCTCCAGGGACAGGGGTTCACTGAAGCTTTCTTT
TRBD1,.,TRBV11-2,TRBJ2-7,CASSLEGGASYEQYF,TGTGCCAGCAGCTTAGAAGGGGGCGCCTCCTACGAGCAGTACTTC
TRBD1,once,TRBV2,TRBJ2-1,CASSEALSGTGYNEQFF,TGTGCCAGCAGTGAAGCGCTAAGCGGGACAGGGTACAATGAGCAGTTCTTC
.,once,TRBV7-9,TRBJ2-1,CASSSHEQFF,TGTGCCAGCAGCTCCCATGAGCAGTTCTTC
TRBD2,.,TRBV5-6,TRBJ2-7,CASSNPPGLAGTYEQYF,TGTGCCAGCAGCAACCCCCCGGGACTAGCGGGGACCTACGAGCAGTACTTC
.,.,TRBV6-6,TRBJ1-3,CASSYSTGSSGNTIYF,TGTGCCAGCAGTTACTCGACCGGGAGCTCTGGAAACACCATATATTTT
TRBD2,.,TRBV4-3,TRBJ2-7,CASSQDWREGREQYF,TGCGCCAGCAGCCAAGATTGGCGGGAGGGCCGCGAGCAGTACTTC
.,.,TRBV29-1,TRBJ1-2,CSVEGFARGYTF,TGCAGCGTTGAGGGCTTCGCCCGTGGCTACACCTTC
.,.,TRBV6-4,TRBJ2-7,CASSDSSQSWLVWGEQYF,TGTGCCAGCAGTGACTCGAGTCAAAGTTGGTTAGTATGGGGGGAGCAGTACTTC
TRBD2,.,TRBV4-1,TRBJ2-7,CASSLVAGREQYF,TGCGCCAGCAGCCTGGTAGCGGGAAGGGAGCAGTACTTC
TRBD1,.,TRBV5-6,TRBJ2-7,CASSLGDSSYEQYF,TGTGCCAGCAGCTTAGGGGACAGTTCCTACGAGCAGTACTTC
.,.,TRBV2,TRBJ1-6,CASSGLGIGSPLHF,TGTGCCAGCAGTGGACTGGGGATAGGTTCACCCCTCCACTTT
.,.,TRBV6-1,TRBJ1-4,CASREGHNEKLFF,TGTGCCAGCAGGGAGGGGCATAATGAAAAACTGTTTTTT
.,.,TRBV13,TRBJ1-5,CASSRGGGNQPQHF,TGTGCCAGCAGTCGCGGAGGGGGCAATCAGCCCCAGCATTTT
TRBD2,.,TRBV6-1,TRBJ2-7,CASSEGTRRIYEQYF,TGTGCCAGCAGCGAGGGGACTAGAAGGATCTACGAGCAGTACTTC
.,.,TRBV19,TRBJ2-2,CASRSAGNTGELFF,TGTGCCAGTCGTTCGGCGGGGAACACCGGGGAGCTGTTTTTT
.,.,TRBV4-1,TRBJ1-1,CASSLTGTSRNTEAFF,TGCGCCAGCAGCCTCACAGGGACCAGCAGGAACACTGAAGCTTTCTTT